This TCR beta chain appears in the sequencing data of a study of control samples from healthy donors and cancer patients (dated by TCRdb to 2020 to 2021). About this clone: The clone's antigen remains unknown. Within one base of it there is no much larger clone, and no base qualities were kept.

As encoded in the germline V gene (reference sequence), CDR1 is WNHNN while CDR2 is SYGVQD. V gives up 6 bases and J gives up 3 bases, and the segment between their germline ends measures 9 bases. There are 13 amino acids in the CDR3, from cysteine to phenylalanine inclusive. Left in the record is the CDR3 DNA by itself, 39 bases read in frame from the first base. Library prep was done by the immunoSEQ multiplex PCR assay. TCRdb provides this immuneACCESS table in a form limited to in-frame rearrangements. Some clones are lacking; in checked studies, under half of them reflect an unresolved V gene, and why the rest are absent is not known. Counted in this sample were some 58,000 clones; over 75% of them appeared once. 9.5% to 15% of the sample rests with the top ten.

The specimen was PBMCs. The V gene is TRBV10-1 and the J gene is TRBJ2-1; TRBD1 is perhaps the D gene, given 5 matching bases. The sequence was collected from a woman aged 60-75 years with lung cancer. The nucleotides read TGCGCCAGCAGCTCAGACAGCTACAATGAGCAGTTCTTC. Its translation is CASSSDSYNEQFF.